The clone carrying this TCR beta chain was recorded a few times. This entry belongs to a study of blood T cell repertoires in COVID-19. Looking at the study overall: The origin of the acute and convalescent COVID-19 samples was the United States, Italy and Spain. T cells, B-cell-depleted T cells, or PBMCs supplied cDNA or gDNA.

Trimming removed 2 bases from V and 6 bases from J, with 16 bases in between. Per the germline V gene, CDR1 is GTSNPN and CDR2 is SVGIG (reference sequence). This CDR3 contains 14 residues. Original methodology: Cell counts per sample came from amplifying reference gene primers. Assay: immunoSEQ multiplex PCR; the TCRdb copy retains only in-frame clones and omits some. V and J calls and clone size follow that table, whereas D and trimming were derived from the DNA. Among approximately 210,000 clones listed, 70% to 90% were seen once. One Seattle source followed patients from active infection through their disease course.

The rearrangement links TRBV30 to TRBJ1-2; D uncertain. The sample comprised peripheral blood. This clonotype originated in a man aged 60-69 years with COVID-19, enrolled during active disease. The CDR3 sequence: CAWSRYRRSDGYTF. CDR3 nucleotides: TGTGCCTGGAGTCGGTACAGACGCTCTGATGGCTACACCTTC.